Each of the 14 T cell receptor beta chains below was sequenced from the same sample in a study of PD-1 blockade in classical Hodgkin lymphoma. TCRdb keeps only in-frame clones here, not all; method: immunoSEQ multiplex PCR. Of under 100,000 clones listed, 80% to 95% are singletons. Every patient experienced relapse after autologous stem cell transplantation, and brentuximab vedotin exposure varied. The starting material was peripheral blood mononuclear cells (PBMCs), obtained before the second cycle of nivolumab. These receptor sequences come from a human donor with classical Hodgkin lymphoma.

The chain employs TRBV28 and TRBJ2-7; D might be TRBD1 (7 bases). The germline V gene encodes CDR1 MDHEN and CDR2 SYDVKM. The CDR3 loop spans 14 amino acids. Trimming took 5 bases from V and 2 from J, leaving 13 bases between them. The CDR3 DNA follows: TGTGCCAGCAGTCATGCGGGACAGACCTACGAGCAGTACTTC. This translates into CASSHAGQTYEQYF.

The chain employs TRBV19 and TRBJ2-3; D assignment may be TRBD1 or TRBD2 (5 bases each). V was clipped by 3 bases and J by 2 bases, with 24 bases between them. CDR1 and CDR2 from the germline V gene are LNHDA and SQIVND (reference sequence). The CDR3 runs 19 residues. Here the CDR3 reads CASSILTSLGMGDTDTQYF. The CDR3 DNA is TGTGCCAGTAGTATTTTGACGTCCCTGGGCATGGGGGACACAGATACGCAGTATTTT.

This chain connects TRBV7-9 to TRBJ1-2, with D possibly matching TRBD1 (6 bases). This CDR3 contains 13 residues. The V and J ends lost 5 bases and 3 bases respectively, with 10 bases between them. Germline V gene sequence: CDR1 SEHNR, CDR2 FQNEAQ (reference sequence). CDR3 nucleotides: TGTGCCAGCAGCGAGAGGACAGACTATGGCTACACCTTC. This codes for CASSERTDYGYTF.

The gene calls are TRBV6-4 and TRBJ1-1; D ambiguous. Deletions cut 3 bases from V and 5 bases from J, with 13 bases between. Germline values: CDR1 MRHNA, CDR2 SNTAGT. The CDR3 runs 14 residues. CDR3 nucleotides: TGTGCCAGCAGTGAGGAGGGTAGTGGAACTGAAGCTTTCTTT. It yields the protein CASSEEGSGTEAFF.

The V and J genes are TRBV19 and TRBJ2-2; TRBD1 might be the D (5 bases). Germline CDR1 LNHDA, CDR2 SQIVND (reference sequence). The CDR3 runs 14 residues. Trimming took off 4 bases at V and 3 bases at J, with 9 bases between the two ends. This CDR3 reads CASSTTRDTGELFF. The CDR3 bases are TGTGCCAGTAGTACGACCAGGGACACCGGGGAGCTGTTTTTT.

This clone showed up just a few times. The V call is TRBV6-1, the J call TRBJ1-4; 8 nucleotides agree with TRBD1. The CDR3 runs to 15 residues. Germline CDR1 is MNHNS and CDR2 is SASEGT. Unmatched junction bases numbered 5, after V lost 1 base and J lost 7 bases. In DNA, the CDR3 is TGTGCCAGCAGTGAAGTGCGCAGGGGGCTTGAAAAACTGTTTTTT. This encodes CASSEVRRGLEKLFF.

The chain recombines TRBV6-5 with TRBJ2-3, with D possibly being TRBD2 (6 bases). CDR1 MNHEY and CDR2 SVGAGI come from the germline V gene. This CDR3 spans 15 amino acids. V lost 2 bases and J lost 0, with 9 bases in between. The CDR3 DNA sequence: TGTGCCAGCAGTTACGGTCTAGCGAGCACAGATACGCAGTATTTT. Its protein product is CASSYGLASTDTQYF.

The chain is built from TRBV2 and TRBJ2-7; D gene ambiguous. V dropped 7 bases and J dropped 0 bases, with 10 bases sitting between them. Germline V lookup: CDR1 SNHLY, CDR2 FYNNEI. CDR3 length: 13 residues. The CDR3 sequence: CASMRWDSYEQYF. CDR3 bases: TGTGCCAGCATGAGATGGGACTCCTACGAGCAGTACTTC.

The CDR3 here is CASLSVRGQGVHGYTF. The CDR3 DNA reads TGTGCCAGCCTGTCCGTCCGGGGACAGGGTGTACACGGCTACACCTTC. The chain joins TRBV27 to TRBJ1-2, with TRBD1 matching 9 bases. Losses at the gene ends were 8 bases for V and 8 bases for J; bases not matched to a gene: 18. CDR3 length: 16 residues. Germline CDR1 and CDR2: MNHEY and SMNVEV (reference sequence).

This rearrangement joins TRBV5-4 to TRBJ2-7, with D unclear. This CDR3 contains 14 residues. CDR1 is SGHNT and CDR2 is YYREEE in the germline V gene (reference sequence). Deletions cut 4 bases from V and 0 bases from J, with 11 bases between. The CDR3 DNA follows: TGTGCCAGCAGCCTCCTTCTGGGCTCCTACGAGCAGTACTTC. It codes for CASSLLLGSYEQYF.

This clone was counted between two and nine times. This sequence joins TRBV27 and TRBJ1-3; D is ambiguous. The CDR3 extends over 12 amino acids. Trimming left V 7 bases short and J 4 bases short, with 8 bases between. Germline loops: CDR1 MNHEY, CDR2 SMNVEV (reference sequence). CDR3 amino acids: CASMGGGNTIYF. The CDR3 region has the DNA TGTGCCAGCATGGGCGGCGGAAACACCATATATTTT.

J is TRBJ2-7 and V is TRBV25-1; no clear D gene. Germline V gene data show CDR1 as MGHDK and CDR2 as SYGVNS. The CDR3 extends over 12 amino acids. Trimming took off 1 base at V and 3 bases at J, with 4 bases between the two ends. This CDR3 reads CASSESYYEQYF. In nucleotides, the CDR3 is TGTGCCAGCAGTGAATCCTACTACGAGCAGTACTTC.

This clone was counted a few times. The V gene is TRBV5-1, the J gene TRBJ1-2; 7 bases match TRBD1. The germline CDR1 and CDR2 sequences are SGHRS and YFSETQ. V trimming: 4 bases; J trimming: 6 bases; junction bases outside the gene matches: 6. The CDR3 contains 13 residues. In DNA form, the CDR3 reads TGCGCCAGCAGCCCTACAGGGGTAGATGGCTACACCTTC. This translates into CASSPTGVDGYTF.

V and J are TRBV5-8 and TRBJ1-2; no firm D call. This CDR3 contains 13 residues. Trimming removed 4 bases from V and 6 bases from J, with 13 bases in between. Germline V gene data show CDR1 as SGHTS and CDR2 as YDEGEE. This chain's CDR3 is CASSPLTVHGYTF. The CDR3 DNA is TGTGCCAGCAGCCCTCTAACAGTCCATGGCTACACCTTC.